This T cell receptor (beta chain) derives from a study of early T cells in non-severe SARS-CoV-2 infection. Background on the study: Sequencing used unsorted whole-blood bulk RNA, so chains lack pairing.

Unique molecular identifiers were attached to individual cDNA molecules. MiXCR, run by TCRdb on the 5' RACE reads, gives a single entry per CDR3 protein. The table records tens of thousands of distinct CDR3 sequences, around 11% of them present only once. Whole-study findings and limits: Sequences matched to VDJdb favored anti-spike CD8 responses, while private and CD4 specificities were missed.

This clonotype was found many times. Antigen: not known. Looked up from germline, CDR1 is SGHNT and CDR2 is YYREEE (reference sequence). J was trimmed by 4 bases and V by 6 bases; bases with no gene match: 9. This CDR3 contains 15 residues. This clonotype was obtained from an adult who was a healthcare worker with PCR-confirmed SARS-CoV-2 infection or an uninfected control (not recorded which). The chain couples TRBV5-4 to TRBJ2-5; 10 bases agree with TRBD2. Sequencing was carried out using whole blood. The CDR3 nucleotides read TGTGCCAGCACTCCTAGCGGGAGACAGGGAGAGACCCAGTACTTC. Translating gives CASTPSGRQGETQYF.